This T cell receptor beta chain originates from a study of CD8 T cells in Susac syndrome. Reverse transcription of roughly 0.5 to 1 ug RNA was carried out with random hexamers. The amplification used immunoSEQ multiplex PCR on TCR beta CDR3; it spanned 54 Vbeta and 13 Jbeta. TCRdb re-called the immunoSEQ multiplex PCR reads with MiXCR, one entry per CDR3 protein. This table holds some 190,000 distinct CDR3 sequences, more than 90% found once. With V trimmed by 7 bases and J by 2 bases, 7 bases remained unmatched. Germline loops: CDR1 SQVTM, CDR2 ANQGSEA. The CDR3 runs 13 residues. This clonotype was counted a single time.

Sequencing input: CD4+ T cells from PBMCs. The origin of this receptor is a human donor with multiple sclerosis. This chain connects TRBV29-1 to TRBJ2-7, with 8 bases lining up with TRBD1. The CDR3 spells CSASTGVAYEQYF. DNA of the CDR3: TGCAGCGCGTCGACAGGGGTAGCCTACGAGCAGTACTTC.